A single sample gave rise to the 24 T cell receptor beta chains below, sequenced in a study of shared clonotypes between healthy human individuals. The table came from immunoSEQ multiplex PCR; TCRdb's copy has only in-frame clones and leaves some out. This repertoire shows 2 million to 2.5 million clones, roughly 93% found once; its top ten account for 0.36%. The sequenced sample was naive CD4+ T cells from PBMCs. As for subset: CD45RA+ positively selected. Every receptor here comes from a man aged 18-30 years in good health. Some clones in this sample may be carry-over from other donors' samples.

V and J are TRBV10-3 and TRBJ2-5, with D unresolved. CDR3 length: 13 residues. Germline V gene sequence: CDR1 ENHRY, CDR2 SYGVKD. The V end was cut by 5 bases, the J end by 5 bases, with 12 bases between. The CDR3 region is CAISSAVRETQYF. CDR3 DNA: TGTGCCATCAGTTCCGCGGTCAGGGAGACCCAGTACTTC.

This chain links TRBV7-8 with TRBJ2-7; tentatively, D is TRBD1 or TRBD2 (5 bases each). Trimming pared 1 base from V and 2 bases from J, leaving 12 bases between. Germline CDR1 and CDR2: SGHVS and FQNEAQ. This CDR3 is built from 15 residues. The CDR3 is CASSLDVGEPYEQYF. The CDR3 DNA reads as TGTGCCAGCAGCTTAGACGTAGGGGAGCCCTACGAGCAGTACTTC.

This chain uses TRBV2 with TRBJ2-2; 11 bases map to TRBD2. Germline CDR1 and CDR2: SNHLY and FYNNEI. The V and J ends lost 7 bases and 4 bases, in that order; junction bases with no gene match: 2. The CDR3 has 14 amino acids. CDR3 region: CASMGLAATGELFF. CDR3 bases: TGTGCCAGCATGGGACTAGCGGCCACCGGGGAGCTGTTTTTT. Supplemented by reference TRBV2 and TRBJ2-2, the full variable domain reads EPEVTQTPSHQVTQMGQEVILRCVPISNHLYFYWYRQILGQKVEFLVSFYNNEISEKSEIFDDQFSVERPDGSNFTLKIRSTKLEDSAMYFCASMGLAATGELFFGEGSRLTVL.

CDR3 bases: TGTGCCAGCAGCTTAGCGGCGGGCGGAGGGAAGTTTTCTGGGGCCAACGTCCTGACTTTC. It translates to CASSLAAGGGKFSGANVLTF. The chain employs TRBV7-6 and TRBJ2-6; D perhaps matches TRBD2 (6 bases). V was shortened by 0 bases and J by 1 base, with 19 bases between the two germline ends. Germline V gene lookup returns CDR1 SGHVS and CDR2 FNYEAQ. This CDR3 contains 20 residues.

V is TRBV7-9 and J is TRBJ1-1; 9 bases align to TRBD1. J was trimmed by 3 bases and V by 4 bases; bases with no gene match: 9. CDR3 length: 16 amino acids. Germline CDR1 is SEHNR and CDR2 is FQNEAQ (reference sequence). Written as DNA, the CDR3 is TGTGCCAGCAGCTCGCGACGACAGGGGGTCCACACTGAAGCTTTCTTT. Its translation: CASSSRRQGVHTEAFF.

V and J are TRBV28 and TRBJ2-7; possible D gene TRBD1, 6 bases. The germline V gene has CDR1 MDHEN and CDR2 SYDVKM. The CDR3 runs to 15 residues. The ends were cut back, 4 bases at V and 0 bases at J, with 13 bases in the middle. The CDR3 nucleotides are TGTGCCAGCAGTTCGACAGGATCGATCTCCTACGAGCAGTACTTC. Protein product: CASSSTGSISYEQYF.

The chain combines TRBV12-2 with TRBJ1-5. TRBV12-2 has pseudogene status. CDR3 size: 18 residues. As DNA, the CDR3 is TGTGCAAGTCGCTTAAGTATGCCAACTCCTTATAGCAATCAGCCCCAGCATTTT. Protein sequence: CASRLSMPTPYSNQPQHF.

In the case of this clone: Other nucleotide sequences from this sample produce the same CDR3. The genes are TRBV9 and TRBJ2-3, with D perhaps assigned TRBD1 or TRBD2 (6 bases each). Trimming removed 2 bases at V and 4 bases at J, with 11 bases between. The germline V gene has CDR1 SGDLS and CDR2 YYNGEE. The CDR3 loop spans 14 amino acids. In nucleotides, the CDR3 is TGTGCCAGCAGCGTCAGGGGAGGCGCAGATACGCAGTATTTT. Amino acids: CASSVRGGADTQYF.

This clone appeared a single time. V and J are TRBV4-1 and TRBJ2-5; 7 bases line up with TRBD1. Germline CDR1 reads MGHRA; CDR2 reads YSYEKL. V trimming: 1 base; J trimming: 1 base; junction bases outside the gene matches: 3. There are 15 residues in the CDR3. CDR3 sequence reads: CASSQGGTAQETQYF. The CDR3 coding sequence is TGCGCCAGCAGCCAAGGGGGGACAGCCCAAGAGACCCAGTACTTC.

The chain recombines TRBV7-9 with TRBJ2-7, with no clear D. The CDR3 totals 15 residues. V lost 2 bases, J lost 6 bases, and 17 bases lay in between. CDR1 and CDR2 (germline): SEHNR, FQNEAQ (reference sequence). Written as DNA, the CDR3 is TGTGCCAGCAGCTTATTCGCGCCTTTAGTTTCCGAGCAGTACTTC. This sequence encodes CASSLFAPLVSEQYF.

The V and J genes are TRBV7-4 and TRBJ2-7; no firm D call. Per the germline V gene, CDR1 is SGHVT and CDR2 is SQSDAQ. Trimming took 5 bases from V and 2 from J, leaving 16 bases between them. CDR3 size: 15 residues. The CDR3 protein is CASSPGFARTYEQYF. The DNA for the CDR3 is TGTGCCAGCAGCCCCGGGTTCGCCAGAACCTACGAGCAGTACTTC.

The gene calls are TRBV6-5 and TRBJ2-6; 7 positions agree with TRBD1. Germline V CDR1 and CDR2: MNHEY, SVGAGI. J gave up 6 bases and V 5 bases, and 4 bases lay outside the gene matches. The CDR3 length is 14 residues. This CDR3 reads CASSRQGAANVLTF. The CDR3 DNA sequence: TGTGCCAGCAGTCGACAGGGAGCGGCCAACGTCCTGACTTTC.

This chain connects TRBV10-3 to TRBJ2-5, with 14 bases that match TRBD2. There are 15 residues in the CDR3. Germline V gives CDR1 ENHRY, CDR2 SYGVKD. Unmatched junction bases numbered 3, after V lost 3 bases and J lost 6 bases. The CDR3 loop is CAISEGTSGRQTQYF. CDR3 bases: TGTGCCATCAGTGAAGGGACTAGCGGGAGACAGACCCAGTACTTC.

This clone was recorded once. The rearrangement links TRBV7-9 to TRBJ1-2; 9 bases line up with TRBD1. The germline gives CDR1 SEHNR, CDR2 FQNEAQ (reference sequence). V gave up 5 bases and J gave up 6 bases; unmatched junction bases: 10. The CDR3 sequence is 15 residues long. CDR3 DNA: TGTGCCAGCAGCCCCCCTCGACAGGGGGGGCATGGCTACACCTTC. This codes for CASSPPRQGGHGYTF.

This chain links TRBV5-1 with TRBJ2-1; 7 bases are shared with TRBD2. The trim removed 6 bases at V and 1 base at J, leaving 7 bases unmatched. The CDR3 consists of 15 residues. From germline, CDR1 is SGHRS and CDR2 YFSETQ. DNA of the CDR3: TGCGCCAGCACCGCTACTAGCGAATCCTACAATGAGCAGTTCTTC. Translation gives CASTATSESYNEQFF.

The chain uses TRBV5-1 and TRBJ2-7; 8 bases line up with TRBD2. This CDR3 comprises 17 residues. Per germline, CDR1 SGHRS and CDR2 YFSETQ. J gave up 4 bases and V 0 bases, and 12 bases lay outside the gene matches. This CDR3 is CASSLAPISGTGYEQYF. The CDR3 nucleotides are TGCGCCAGCAGCTTGGCCCCAATTAGCGGGACCGGTTACGAGCAGTACTTC.

With regard to this clone: Other DNA sequences within the sample encode an identical CDR3. The chain combines TRBV20-1 with TRBJ2-5; D call uncertain. Per germline, CDR1 DFQATT and CDR2 SNEGSKA (reference sequence). Trimming cost V 6 bases and J 1 base, with 3 bases left between them. CDR3 length: 10 amino acids. This CDR3 reads CSAPQETQYF. The CDR3 DNA reads as TGCAGTGCACCCCAAGAGACCCAGTACTTC.

The chain has TRBV7-2 and TRBJ1-3, with D perhaps matching TRBD1 (5 bases). Germline values: CDR1 SGHTA, CDR2 FQGNSA. V shed 5 bases and J shed 0 bases, with 20 bases lying between them. CDR3 length: 18 residues. CDR3 DNA sequence: TGTGCCAGCAGCGCCGCCCCCGGGACCGGGCACTCTGGAAACACCATATATTTT. It yields the protein CASSAAPGTGHSGNTIYF.

V is TRBV19 and J is TRBJ1-1; TRBD1 agrees at 9 bases. This CDR3 contains 17 residues. Trimming at V came to 5 bases and at J to 3 bases, leaving 13 bases not matched to a gene. From germline, CDR1 is LNHDA and CDR2 SQIVND (reference sequence). In nucleotides, the CDR3 is TGTGCCAGTAGTCCCCGCGGGACAGGGTTAATACACACTGAAGCTTTCTTT. Protein sequence: CASSPRGTGLIHTEAFF.

The chain is built from TRBV30 and TRBJ1-4, with D possibly TRBD1 on 6 matching bases. V was trimmed by 2 bases and J by 4 bases, leaving 17 bases between them. Germline V gene sequence: CDR1 GTSNPN, CDR2 SVGIG (reference sequence). CDR3 length: 16 residues. The CDR3 spells CAWSPSRTDINEKLFF. The CDR3 DNA reads as TGTGCCTGGAGTCCCTCCCGGACAGACATTAATGAAAAACTGTTTTTT.

CDR3: CASSFTQYF. The CDR3 nucleotides are TGTGCCAGCAGCTTCACCCAGTACTTC. The rearrangement links TRBV5-5 to TRBJ2-5; unclear D gene. With 2 bases removed from V and 8 bases from J, the gap between germline ends came to 1 base. CDR3 length: 9 amino acids. Germline values: CDR1 SGHKS, CDR2 YYEKEE (reference sequence).

The CDR3 region is CASSALGANNQPQHF. The CDR3, as DNA: TGTGCCAGCAGTGCGCTGGGGGCGAATAATCAGCCCCAGCATTTT. The V gene is TRBV7-8, the J gene TRBJ1-5; tentative D call: TRBD1 (6 bases). There are 15 residues in the CDR3. CDR1 SGHVS and CDR2 FQNEAQ come from the germline V gene. Trimming took off 6 bases at V and 4 bases at J, with 16 bases between the two ends.

This chain links TRBV29-1 with TRBJ1-4; 7 bases line up with TRBD1. This CDR3 comprises 13 residues. Germline V gene sequence: CDR1 SQVTM, CDR2 ANQGSEA. The V gene end was trimmed by 4 bases and the J gene end by 6 bases; junction bases not matched to a gene: 5. CDR3 in DNA: TGCAGCGTTGGACAGGGAACCCATGAAAAACTGTTTTTT. This sequence encodes CSVGQGTHEKLFF.

V gene TRBV10-2 combines with J gene TRBJ2-1; D may be TRBD2 (6 bases). V lost 5 bases and J lost 7, with 24 bases in between. This CDR3 contains 17 residues. Germline CDR1 and CDR2: WSHSY and SAAADI. The CDR3 sequence is CASSKLDGVAVNNEQFF. The CDR3 DNA reads TGCGCCAGCAGTAAATTGGACGGGGTAGCGGTTAATAATGAGCAGTTCTTC.